The rows below give T cell receptor beta chains drawn from one sample of a study of blood T cell repertoires in COVID-19. Assay used: immunoSEQ multiplex PCR; TCRdb lists only in-frame clones, some missing. The data contain roughly 200,000 clones, about 80% of them singletons. The sample was peripheral blood. Receptor source: a woman aged 60-75 years with COVID-19, enrolled during active disease. Each CDR3 is given without its conserved first and last residue.

CDR3 length	V gene	J gene	CDR3 protein
14	TRBV19	TRBJ2-3	ASSITGGFGTDTQY
9	TRBV7-2	TRBJ2-5	ASSFMETQY
14	TRBV5-4	TRBJ2-3	ASSLRLAATSDTQY
10	TRBV28	TRBJ1-6	ASSSRDIKLH
11	TRBV7-8	TRBJ2-7	ASSSPGSYEQY
14	TRBV28	TRBJ1-5	ASSPRTGGGNQPQH
15	TRBV5-8	TRBJ1-1	ASRFTGFYESTAEAF
13	TRBV12-5	TRBJ2-3	ASGLASGHTDTQY
11	TRBV15	TRBJ2-4	ATSRDLGALQY
12	TRBV18	TRBJ1-6	ASSNSNRGSPLH
13	TRBV7-2	TRBJ1-2	ASSSQTGERYGYT
14	TRBV4-1	TRBJ2-2	ASSHDRGRSTGELF
12	TRBV9	TRBJ2-7	ASSLTGGQYEQY
13	TRBV7-7	TRBJ2-1	ASSRREGPYNEQF
13	TRBV6-2/TRBV6-3	TRBJ2-7	ASSQRGWVEAEQY
13	TRBV5-1	TRBJ2-5	ASSLDGQGRETQY
12	TRBV28	TRBJ1-6	ASSPTSGNSPLH
12	TRBV18	TRBJ2-3	ASSPEQAGIGQY
10	TRBV6-5	TRBJ1-1	ASSPGNTEAF
15	TRBV19	TRBJ1-5	ASSFTREPGGNQPQH
11	TRBV5-4	TRBJ2-3	ASSLAGADTQY
12	TRBV11-2	TRBJ1-6	ASSPRDRASPLH
11	TRBV6-5	TRBJ2-3	ASSSPGTDTQY
14	TRBV5-1	TRBJ2-1	ASSLVGLAGGYEQF
13	TRBV19	TRBJ1-4	ASSHRTLTNEKLF
11	TRBV12-3/TRBV12-4	TRBJ1-6	ASSLEGVSPLH
10	TRBV6-6	TRBJ1-1	ASSYPQTEAF
13	TRBV5-5	TRBJ1-2	ASSAGGRGPGGYT
10	TRBV7-9	TRBJ1-4	ASSTPLEKLF
8	TRBV20-1	TRBJ1-2	SALADGYT
14	TRBV4-3	TRBJ2-7	ASSQDRGQGFEEQY
11	TRBV25-1	TRBJ2-1	ASSDLTGYGQF
14	TRBV28	TRBJ2-7	ASSFLGGQRSYEQY
15	TRBV18	TRBJ2-1	ASSPQPGLAGVSEQF
12	TRBV6-5	TRBJ1-5	ASSYTVTDQPQH
12	TRBV6-6	TRBJ1-2	ASSYPQGANGYT
11	TRBV24-1	TRBJ1-2	ATSGGGAYGYT